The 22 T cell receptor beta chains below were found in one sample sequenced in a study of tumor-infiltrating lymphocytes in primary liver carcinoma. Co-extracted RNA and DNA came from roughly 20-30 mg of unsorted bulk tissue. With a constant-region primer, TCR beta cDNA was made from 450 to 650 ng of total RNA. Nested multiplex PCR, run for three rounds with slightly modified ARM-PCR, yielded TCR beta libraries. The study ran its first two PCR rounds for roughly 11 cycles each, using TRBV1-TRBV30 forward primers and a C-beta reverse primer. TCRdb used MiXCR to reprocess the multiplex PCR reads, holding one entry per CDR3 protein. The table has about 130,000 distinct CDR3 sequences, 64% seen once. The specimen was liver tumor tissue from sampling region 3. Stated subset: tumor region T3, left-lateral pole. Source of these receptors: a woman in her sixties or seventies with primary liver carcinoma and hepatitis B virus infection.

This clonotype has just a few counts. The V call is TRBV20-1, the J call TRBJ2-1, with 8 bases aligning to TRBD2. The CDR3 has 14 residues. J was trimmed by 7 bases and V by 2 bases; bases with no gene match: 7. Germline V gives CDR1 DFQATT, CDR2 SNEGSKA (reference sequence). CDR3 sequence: CSARNSGSKNEQFF. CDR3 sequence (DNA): TGCAGTGCTAGAAACAGCGGGAGTAAGAATGAGCAGTTCTTC.

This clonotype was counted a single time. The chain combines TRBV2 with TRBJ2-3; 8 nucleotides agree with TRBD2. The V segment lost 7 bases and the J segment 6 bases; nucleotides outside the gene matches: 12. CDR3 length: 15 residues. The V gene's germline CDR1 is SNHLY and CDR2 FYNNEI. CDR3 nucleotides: TGTGCCAGCATTTCAGGGACTAGAAGTTCGGATACGCAGTATTTT. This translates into CASISGTRSSDTQYF.

This CDR3 is CASRLAEVTDQFF. DNA for the CDR3: TGTGCCAGCAGGCTAGCGGAAGTCACTGATCAGTTCTTC. The rearrangement links TRBV11-2 to TRBJ2-1; 7 bases fit TRBD2. Looked up from germline, CDR1 is SGHAT and CDR2 is FQNNGV. V lost 6 bases to trimming and J lost 13 bases; unmatched junction nucleotides: 12. CDR3 length: 13 amino acids. The full variable domain, rest sourced from reference TRBV11-2 and TRBJ2-1, is EAGVAQSPRYKIIEKRQSVAFWCNPISGHATLYWYQQILGQGPKLLIQFQNNGVVDDSQLPKDRFSAERLKGVDSTLKIQPAKLEDSAVYLCASRLAEVTDQFFGPGTRLTVL.

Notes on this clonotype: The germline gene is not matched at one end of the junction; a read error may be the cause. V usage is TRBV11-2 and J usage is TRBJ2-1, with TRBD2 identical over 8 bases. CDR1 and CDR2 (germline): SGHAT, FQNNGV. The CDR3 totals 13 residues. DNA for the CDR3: TGTGCCAGCAGCTGGACTAGCAGGGCTGAGCAGTTTTTC. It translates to CASSWTSRAEQFF.

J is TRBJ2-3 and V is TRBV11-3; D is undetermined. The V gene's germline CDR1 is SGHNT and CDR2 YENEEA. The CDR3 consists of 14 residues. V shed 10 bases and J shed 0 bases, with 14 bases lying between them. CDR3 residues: CANDFQTSTDTQYF. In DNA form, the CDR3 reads TGTGCCAACGACTTTCAGACTAGCACAGATACGCAGTATTTT.

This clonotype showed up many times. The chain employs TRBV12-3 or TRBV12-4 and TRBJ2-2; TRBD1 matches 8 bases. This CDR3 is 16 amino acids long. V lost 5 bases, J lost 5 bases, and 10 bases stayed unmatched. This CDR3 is CASSPTGTGLTGELFF. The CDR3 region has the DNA TGTGCCAGCAGTCCCACCGGGACAGGCCTAACCGGGGAGCTGTTTTTT.

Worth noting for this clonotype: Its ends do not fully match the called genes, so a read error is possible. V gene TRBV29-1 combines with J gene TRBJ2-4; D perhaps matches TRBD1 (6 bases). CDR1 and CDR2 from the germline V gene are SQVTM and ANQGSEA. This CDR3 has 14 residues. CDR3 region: CSVWKGTQGNIHYF. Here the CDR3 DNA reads TGCAGCGTCTGGAAAGGGACACAGGGAAACATTCACTACTTC.

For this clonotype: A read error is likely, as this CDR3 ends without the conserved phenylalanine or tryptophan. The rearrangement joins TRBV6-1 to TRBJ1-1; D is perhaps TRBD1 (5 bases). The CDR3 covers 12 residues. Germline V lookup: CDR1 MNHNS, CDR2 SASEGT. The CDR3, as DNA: TGTGCTAGCAGTGCGGGGCCCACTGAAGCTTTCTTG. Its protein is CASSAGPTEAFL.

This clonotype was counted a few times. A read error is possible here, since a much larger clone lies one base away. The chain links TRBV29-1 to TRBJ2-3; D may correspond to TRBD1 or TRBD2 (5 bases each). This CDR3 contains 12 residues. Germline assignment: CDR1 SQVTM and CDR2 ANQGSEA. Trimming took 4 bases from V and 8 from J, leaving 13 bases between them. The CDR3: CSVGDGQGTQYF. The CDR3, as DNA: TGCAGCGTTGGGGACGGACAAGGTACGCAGTATTTT.

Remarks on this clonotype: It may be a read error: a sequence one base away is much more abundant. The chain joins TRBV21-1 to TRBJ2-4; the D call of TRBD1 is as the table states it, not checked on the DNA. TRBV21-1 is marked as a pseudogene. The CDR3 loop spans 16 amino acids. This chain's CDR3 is CTSSTPQGAFGDIQYF. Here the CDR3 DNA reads TGTACCAGCAGCACACCACAGGGGGCATTCGGGGACATTCAGTACTTC.

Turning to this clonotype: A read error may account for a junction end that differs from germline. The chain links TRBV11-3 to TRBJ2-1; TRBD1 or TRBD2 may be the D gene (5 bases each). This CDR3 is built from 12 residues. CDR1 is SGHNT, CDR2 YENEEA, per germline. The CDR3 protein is CVSSLDWGKQSF. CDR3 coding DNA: TGTGTCAGCAGCTTAGACTGGGGGAAGCAGTCCTTC.

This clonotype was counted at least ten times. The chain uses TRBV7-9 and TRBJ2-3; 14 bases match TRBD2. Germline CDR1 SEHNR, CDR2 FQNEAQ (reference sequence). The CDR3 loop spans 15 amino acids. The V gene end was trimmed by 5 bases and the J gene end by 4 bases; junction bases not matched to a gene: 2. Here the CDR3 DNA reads TGTGCCAGCAGCCTGACTAGCGGGAGGGCAGATACGCAGTATTTT. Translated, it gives CASSLTSGRADTQYF.

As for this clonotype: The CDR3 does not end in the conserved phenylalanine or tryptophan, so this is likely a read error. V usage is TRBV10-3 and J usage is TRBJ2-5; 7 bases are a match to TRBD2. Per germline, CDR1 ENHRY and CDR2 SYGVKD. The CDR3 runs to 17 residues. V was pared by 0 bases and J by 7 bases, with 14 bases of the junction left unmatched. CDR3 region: CAISESSGVDKTRTQYL. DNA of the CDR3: TGTGCCATCAGTGAGTCAAGCGGGGTAGATAAGACTCGGACCCAGTACTTA.

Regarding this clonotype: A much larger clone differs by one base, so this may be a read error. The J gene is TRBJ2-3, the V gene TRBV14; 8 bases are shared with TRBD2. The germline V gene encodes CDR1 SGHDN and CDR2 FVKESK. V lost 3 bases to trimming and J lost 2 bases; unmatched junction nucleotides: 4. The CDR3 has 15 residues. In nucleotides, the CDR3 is TGTGCCAGCAGCCACTCTAGCGGGTTCACAGATACGCAGTATTTT. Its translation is CASSHSSGFTDTQYF.

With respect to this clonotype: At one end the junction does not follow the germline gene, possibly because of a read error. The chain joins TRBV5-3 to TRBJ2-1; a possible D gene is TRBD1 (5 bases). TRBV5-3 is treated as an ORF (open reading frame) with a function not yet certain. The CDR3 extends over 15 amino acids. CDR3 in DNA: TGTGTCAGAAGCCCAGATAGGGGCTCCTACAATGAGCAATTCTTC. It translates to CVRSPDRGSYNEQFF.

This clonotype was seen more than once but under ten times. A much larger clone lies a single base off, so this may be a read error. The CDR3 sequence is CVSSLAGREQFF. The CDR3 DNA reads TGTGTCAGCAGTTTAGCGGGAAGGGAGCAGTTCTTC. The rearrangement joins TRBV12-3 or TRBV12-4 to TRBJ2-1; TRBD2 matches 8 bases. This CDR3 region has 12 residues.

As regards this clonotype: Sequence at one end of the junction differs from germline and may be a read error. The CDR3 loop is CTSSLVGSTDTQYF. In DNA form, the CDR3 reads TGCACAAGCAGCTTAGTTGGGAGCACAGATACGCAGTATTTT. The V gene is TRBV11-2, the J gene TRBJ2-3; D ambiguous. CDR3 length: 14 amino acids. CDR1 is SGHAT, CDR2 FQNNGV, per germline. Together with reference TRBV11-2 and TRBJ2-3, the CDR3 gives the full variable domain: EAGVAQSPRYKIIEKRQSVAFWCNPISGHATLYWYQQILGQGPKLLIQFQNNGVVDDSQLPKDRFSAERLKGVDSTLKIQPAKLEDSAVYLCTSSLVGSTDTQYFGPGTRLTVL.

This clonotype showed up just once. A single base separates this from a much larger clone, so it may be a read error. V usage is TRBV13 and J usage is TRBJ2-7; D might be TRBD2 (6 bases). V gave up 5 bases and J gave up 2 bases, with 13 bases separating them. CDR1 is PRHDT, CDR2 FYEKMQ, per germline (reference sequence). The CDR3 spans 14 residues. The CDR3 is CASSAGRRAYEQYF. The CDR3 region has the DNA TGTGCCAGCAGCGCGGGACGTAGAGCCTACGAGCAGTACTTC.

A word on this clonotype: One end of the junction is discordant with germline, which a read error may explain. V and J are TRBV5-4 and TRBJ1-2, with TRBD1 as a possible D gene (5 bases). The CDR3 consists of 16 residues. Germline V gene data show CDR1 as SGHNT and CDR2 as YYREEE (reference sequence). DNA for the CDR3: TGTGCCAGCAGTTTGGCTCCACACGGGACTAGATATGGCTACACCTTC. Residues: CASSLAPHGTRYGYTF. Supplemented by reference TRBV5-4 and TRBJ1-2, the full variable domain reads ETGVTQSPTHLIKTRGQQVTLRCSSQSGHNTVSWYQQALGQGPQFIFQYYREEENGRGNFPPRFSGLQFPNYSSELNVNALELDDSALYLCASSLAPHGTRYGYTFGSGTRLTVV.

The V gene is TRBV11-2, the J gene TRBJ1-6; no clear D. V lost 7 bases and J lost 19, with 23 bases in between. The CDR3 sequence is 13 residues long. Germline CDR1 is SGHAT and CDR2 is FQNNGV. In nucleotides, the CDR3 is TGTGCCAGCAACTTTGTAATGAATTCACCGCTTCACTTT. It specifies CASNFVMNSPLHF. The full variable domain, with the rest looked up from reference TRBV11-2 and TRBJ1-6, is EAGVAQSPRYKIIEKRQSVAFWCNPISGHATLYWYQQILGQGPKLLIQFQNNGVVDDSQLPKDRFSAERLKGVDSTLKIQPAKLEDSAVYLCASNFVMNSPLHFGNGTRLTVT.

The chain's CDR3 is CASSPTGGGVPYEQYF. As DNA, the CDR3 is TGTGCCAGCAGTCCCACCGGTGGGGGTGTTCCCTACGAGCAGTACTTC. The chain is built from TRBV28 and TRBJ2-7; D could derive from TRBD1 or TRBD2 (5 bases each). Germline values: CDR1 MDHEN, CDR2 SYDVKM. This CDR3 comprises 16 residues. V lost 5 bases and J lost 2, with 19 bases in between.

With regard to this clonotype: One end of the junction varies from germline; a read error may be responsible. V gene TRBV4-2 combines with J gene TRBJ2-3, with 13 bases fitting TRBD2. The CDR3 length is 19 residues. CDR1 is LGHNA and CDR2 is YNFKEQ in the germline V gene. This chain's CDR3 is CASSQDWTSGSPGTDTQCF. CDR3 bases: TGTGCCAGCAGCCAAGATTGGACTAGCGGGAGCCCGGGCACAGATACGCAGTGTTTT.